Detailed here is one TCR beta chain. Its cognate antigen is unknown. The data were taken from a study of glioma-infiltrating T cells after dendritic cell vaccination. Study-wide results and caveats: Few patients contributed both blood and tumor specimens. No direct clonality-survival link was found; a diverse polyclonal response may matter.

Only in-frame clones appear in the TCRdb table, and some are missing; sequencing was by immunoSEQ multiplex PCR. The sample has under 130,000 clones; nearly 90% are singletons. This CDR3 is built from 13 residues. Unmatched junction bases numbered 2, after V lost 7 bases and J lost 3 bases. Germline V gene sequence: CDR1 MNHEY, CDR2 SVGAGI. The time point was: after dendritic cell vaccination, including at tumor progression/relapse. None of the glioblastoma patients had an isocitrate dehydrogenase mutation. The sample here was blood, taken after dendritic cell vaccination. The sequence derives from a human donor with glioblastoma. The genes are TRBV6-5 and TRBJ1-5, with TRBD1 matching 8 bases. CDR3 in DNA: TGTGCCAGCAAGGGACAGGCCAATCAGCCCCAGCATTTT. Protein: CASKGQANQPQHF.